The 5 T cell receptor beta chains in this list originate from one sample, sequenced in a study of cytotoxic CD8 clonotypes in ibrutinib-treated CLL. Clones were read by immunoSEQ multiplex PCR, and TCRdb kept only the in-frame ones, dropping some. The data contain about 25,000 clones, around 69% of them singletons. Source: PBMCs, taken at disease progression, from a patient treated with ibrutinib. The source of these receptors is a human donor with chronic lymphocytic leukemia.

The rearrangement uses TRBV9 and TRBJ2-5, with D hard to call. The CDR3 is 15 residues long. CDR1 is SGDLS, CDR2 YYNGEE, per germline. The V end lost 0 bases, the J end lost 4 bases, and 13 bases lay between the germline ends. In nucleotides, the CDR3 is TGTGCCAGCAGCGTAGACAAGGGTTCGGGAGAGACCCAGTACTTC. Translated, it gives CASSVDKGSGETQYF.

The chain has TRBV18 and TRBJ2-2; D ambiguous. Trimming cost V 0 bases and J 0 bases, with 8 bases left between them. Looked up from germline, CDR1 is KGHSH and CDR2 is LQKENI. The CDR3 has 16 amino acids. The CDR3 here is CASSPPKTPNTGELFF. In DNA form, the CDR3 reads TGTGCCAGCTCACCACCGAAGACACCGAACACCGGGGAGCTGTTTTTT.

This chain links TRBV7-8 with TRBJ1-2; D might be TRBD1 (6 bases). The CDR3 totals 15 residues. The ends were cut back, 1 base at V and 4 bases at J, with 13 bases in the middle. Germline V gives CDR1 SGHVS, CDR2 FQNEAQ. The chain's CDR3 is CASSLESGGAYGYTF. For the CDR3, the DNA is TGTGCCAGCAGCTTAGAATCCGGGGGCGCCTATGGCTACACCTTC.

A few counts support this clone. V gene TRBV2 combines with J gene TRBJ1-5; D is unresolved. Germline lookup yields CDR1 SNHLY and CDR2 FYNNEI. V dropped 6 bases and J dropped 0 bases, with 6 bases sitting between them. This CDR3 comprises 13 residues. The CDR3 protein is CASSYDSNQPQHF. CDR3 DNA sequence: TGTGCCAGCAGCTACGATAGCAATCAGCCCCAGCATTTT.

V and J are TRBV5-1 and TRBJ1-6, with D possibly TRBD1 on 6 matching bases. The CDR3 extends over 16 amino acids. V lost 3 bases, J lost 6 bases, and 16 bases lay in between. Germline V lookup: CDR1 SGHRS, CDR2 YFSETQ. The CDR3 region is CASSSTDSRGNSPLHF. The CDR3 nucleotides are TGCGCCAGCAGCTCTACGGACAGTCGTGGTAATTCACCCCTCCACTTT.